The 20 T cell receptor beta chains given below trace back to one sample, sequenced in a study of cytomegalovirus exposure and HLA in healthy donors. Libraries were prepared by immunoSEQ multiplex PCR; TCRdb keeps only in-frame clonotypes and omits some of them. The repertoire has 40,000 to 55,000 clones, roughly 93% of them found once; the top ten carry approximately 2%. Sequenced sample: PBMCs. Receptor source: a woman aged 18 to 35 in good health and CMV-seronegative.

The chain carries TRBV27 and TRBJ2-2, with 8 positions matching TRBD1. The CDR3 is 13 residues long. With V trimmed by 8 bases and J by 4 bases, 3 bases remained unmatched. Germline loops: CDR1 MNHEY, CDR2 SMNVEV (reference sequence). CDR3 nucleotides: TGTGCCAGCCAGGGGGCGGGCACCGGGGAGCTGTTTTTT. Protein product: CASQGAGTGELFF.

This clone was detected once. The chain recombines TRBV18 with TRBJ2-3; 7 bases fit TRBD2. CDR1 and CDR2 (germline): KGHSH, LQKENI. J was trimmed by 6 bases and V by 3 bases; bases with no gene match: 6. The CDR3 has 14 amino acids. CDR3 protein: CASSPRGEADTQYF. Written as DNA, the CDR3 is TGTGCCAGCTCACCTCGGGGGGAGGCGGATACGCAGTATTTT.

A few counts support this clone. The V and J genes are TRBV5-1 and TRBJ1-4; D gene unclear. Germline CDR1 and CDR2: SGHRS and YFSETQ. The CDR3 is 14 residues long. Trimming took off 0 bases at V and 7 bases at J, with 10 bases between the two ends. CDR3 residues: CASSLVGRGEKLFF. The DNA of the CDR3 is TGCGCCAGCAGCTTGGTAGGGAGAGGTGAAAAACTGTTTTTT.

The rearrangement joins TRBV28 to TRBJ1-1; no clear D. Trimming shortened V by 6 bases and J by 4 bases, and 12 bases separated the two germline ends. The germline V gene encodes CDR1 MDHEN and CDR2 SYDVKM. The CDR3 has 13 amino acids. The CDR3 loop reads CASSNRGGTEAFF. The CDR3 nucleotides are TGTGCCAGCAGCAACCGGGGTGGCACTGAAGCTTTCTTT.

The chain recombines TRBV6-5 with TRBJ1-1; 7 positions agree with TRBD1. J was trimmed by 11 bases and V by 9 bases; bases with no gene match: 15. CDR1 and CDR2 from the germline V gene are MNHEY and SVGAGI. The CDR3 runs to 13 residues. Written as DNA, the CDR3 is TGTGCCAGTAAGGGGGCGAGGCTCAGGGAGGCTTTCTTT. It encodes CASKGARLREAFF.

The chain couples TRBV9 to TRBJ2-6, with 8 bases lining up with TRBD1. The J segment lost 3 bases and the V segment lost 4 bases, leaving 6 bases of the junction unmatched. This CDR3 has 16 residues. Germline values: CDR1 SGDLS, CDR2 YYNGEE. CDR3 sequence (DNA): TGTGCCAGCAGCCTCGGACAGGGCTATGGGGCCAACGTCCTGACTTTC. It codes for CASSLGQGYGANVLTF.

DNA of the CDR3: TGTGCCAGCAGCATCGCATTAGTAGCTGAAGCTTTCTTT. As protein: CASSIALVAEAFF. J is TRBJ1-1 and V is TRBV7-6; D ambiguous. V lost 5 bases and J lost 6, with 13 bases in between. Germline V gives CDR1 SGHVS, CDR2 FNYEAQ. The CDR3 has 13 residues.

The gene calls are TRBV7-8 and TRBJ2-1; the match to TRBD1 covers 8 bases. V lost 2 bases, J lost 0 bases, and 0 bases stayed unmatched. The CDR3 is made up of 15 amino acids. Germline loops: CDR1 SGHVS, CDR2 FQNEAQ. CDR3 in amino acids: CASSLTGGSYNEQFF. The CDR3 coding sequence is TGTGCCAGCAGCTTAACAGGGGGCTCCTACAATGAGCAGTTCTTC.

The count of this clone is one. The chain uses TRBV29-1 and TRBJ1-1; no clear D gene. The CDR3 loop spans 12 amino acids. The germline V gene encodes CDR1 SQVTM and CDR2 ANQGSEA. V was cut by 8 bases and J by 3 bases, with 13 bases left in between. CDR3 sequence reads: CSTRASDTEAFF. In DNA form, the CDR3 reads TGCAGCACGAGGGCGTCGGACACTGAAGCTTTCTTT.

This chain uses TRBV5-1 with TRBJ2-3, with 11 bases lining up with TRBD2. CDR1 and CDR2 (germline): SGHRS, YFSETQ. The CDR3 length is 16 residues. The trim removed 3 bases at V and 0 bases at J, leaving 3 bases unmatched. This chain's CDR3 is CASSYTSGGSTDTQYF. Written as DNA, the CDR3 is TGCGCCAGCAGCTATACTAGCGGGGGCAGCACAGATACGCAGTATTTT.

This clone appeared a single time. The CDR3 protein is CASSGAPRGASPLHF. CDR3 in DNA: TGTGCCAGCAGTGGGGCACCTCGGGGGGCCTCACCCCTCCACTTT. The chain combines TRBV2 with TRBJ1-6; TRBD1 might be the D (6 bases). The germline CDR1 and CDR2 sequences are SNHLY and FYNNEI. The CDR3 contains 15 residues. V lost 4 bases, J lost 10 bases, and 17 bases lay in between.

The chain has TRBV30 and TRBJ2-1, with a weak D call TRBD2 (5 bases). Trimming left V 3 bases short and J 4 bases short, with 19 bases between. Germline V lookup: CDR1 GTSNPN, CDR2 SVGIG (reference sequence). The CDR3 is 16 residues long. As DNA, the CDR3 is TGTGCCTGGAGCGACTTGCTAAGCGGTTGGTACAATGAGCAGTTCTTC. Protein: CAWSDLLSGWYNEQFF.

The J gene is TRBJ2-1, the V gene TRBV4-2; 11 bases match TRBD2. CDR3 length: 17 residues. V trimming: 1 base; J trimming: 5 bases; junction bases outside the gene matches: 7. Germline CDR1 LGHNA, CDR2 YNFKEQ. The CDR3 protein is CASSQGKTSGGDNEQFF. In DNA, the CDR3 is TGTGCCAGCAGCCAAGGAAAAACTAGCGGGGGCGACAATGAGCAGTTCTTC.

The chain has TRBV4-2 and TRBJ2-6; possible D gene TRBD2, 5 bases. The CDR3 runs to 18 residues. Trimming cost V 1 base and J 3 bases, with 16 bases left between them. Germline CDR1 reads LGHNA; CDR2 reads YNFKEQ. The CDR3 region has the DNA TGTGCCAGCAGCCAAGGGGATGATGGACTTGGTGGGGCCAACGTCCTGACTTTC. Residues: CASSQGDDGLGGANVLTF.

This clone was detected only once. V usage is TRBV4-1 and J usage is TRBJ2-7, with D uncertain. The CDR3 runs 14 residues. The germline CDR1 and CDR2 sequences are MGHRA and YSYEKL. V lost 3 bases to trimming and J lost 0 bases, with 9 bases between them. The CDR3: CASSQGRGSYEQYF. The CDR3 region has the DNA TGCGCCAGCAGCCAGGGTAGAGGCTCCTACGAGCAGTACTTC.

CDR3 sequence: CASSSTGGSENTIYF. DNA for the CDR3: TGTGCCAGCAGCTCCACAGGGGGCAGCGAAAACACCATATATTTT. The genes are TRBV5-5 and TRBJ1-3; 9 bases are a match to TRBD1. The germline V gene has CDR1 SGHKS and CDR2 YYEKEE (reference sequence). The CDR3 is 15 residues long. J gave up 6 bases and V 3 bases, and 7 bases lay outside the gene matches.

This clone appeared once. The chain joins TRBV27 to TRBJ1-6, with D possibly being TRBD1 (5 bases). Per the germline V gene, CDR1 is MNHEY and CDR2 is SMNVEV (reference sequence). The CDR3 is 16 residues long. Trimming took 5 bases from V and 4 from J, leaving 15 bases between them. The CDR3 loop is CASSPDKGAYNSPLHF. DNA of the CDR3: TGTGCCAGCAGTCCCGATAAAGGGGCTTATAATTCACCCCTCCACTTT.

This chain joins TRBV7-2 and TRBJ1-1; 10 bases match TRBD1. V trimming: 1 base; J trimming: 5 bases; junction bases outside the gene matches: 10. Germline V gene sequence: CDR1 SGHTA, CDR2 FQGNSA. The CDR3 has 17 residues. The CDR3 DNA reads TGTGCCAGCAGCTTAGGACAGGGGGCGAGAATGATAACTGAAGCTTTCTTT. Its protein is CASSLGQGARMITEAFF.

This chain joins TRBV28 and TRBJ1-1; no firm D call. The V and J ends lost 4 bases and 1 base respectively, with 10 bases between them. Germline V gene lookup returns CDR1 MDHEN and CDR2 SYDVKM. The CDR3 covers 14 residues. The CDR3 sequence is CASSSHQANTEAFF. Here the CDR3 DNA reads TGTGCCAGCAGTTCCCATCAGGCGAACACTGAAGCTTTCTTT.

This chain links TRBV27 with TRBJ1-1; 9 bases map to TRBD1. With V trimmed by 2 bases and J by 4 bases, 8 bases remained unmatched. CDR1 is MNHEY and CDR2 is SMNVEV in the germline V gene (reference sequence). The CDR3 consists of 16 residues. The CDR3 loop is CASSLVPGQGITEAFF. CDR3 bases: TGTGCCAGCAGTTTAGTGCCGGGACAGGGTATCACTGAAGCTTTCTTT.